The 5 T cell receptor beta chains listed next were all sequenced from one sample in a study of vaccination effects on CD4 cells after COVID-19. CD4+ T cells specific for antigen were expanded with viral peptide pools by the ViraFEST assay before sequencing. Researchers isolated CD4+ T cells once approximately eleven days of culture had elapsed. Vaccine recipients, nucleocapsid antibody negative, had no prior SARS-CoV-2 infection. Here immunoSEQ multiplex PCR was the method, and the copy in TCRdb shows in-frame clones only, minus some. The sample records roughly 50,000 clones, 79% being singletons. No antigens are known for them. The sequencing here drew on CD4+ T cells from PBMCs cultured with HCoV-OC43 spike peptides, taken before COVID-19 vaccination. Subset noted: HCoV-OC43 spike overlapping peptide pool stimulation. Receptor source: a human donor who received a COVID-19 vaccine.

CDR3 in amino acids: CASQRRINEKLFF. The CDR3 DNA is TGTGCCAGTCAAAGGAGGATTAATGAAAAACTGTTTTTT. The rearrangement joins TRBV19 to TRBJ1-4; D is uncertain. Germline V lookup: CDR1 LNHDA, CDR2 SQIVND (reference sequence). The CDR3 runs 13 residues. The V end lost 8 bases, the J end lost 4 bases, and 11 bases lay between the germline ends.

The chain employs TRBV28 and TRBJ2-1, with a tentative D call TRBD2 (6 bases). The germline V and J ends were trimmed by 7 bases and 8 bases, with 18 bases remaining between them. This CDR3 region has 14 residues. Germline CDR1 reads MDHEN; CDR2 reads SYDVKM. The CDR3 DNA is TGTGCCAGCACAGAAAATGGGGGAGGACATGAGCAGTTCTTC. Encoded protein: CASTENGGGHEQFF.

The CDR3 DNA sequence: TGTGCCAGCAGGAAGGGGGCAAGCACAGATACGCAGTATTTT. Translated: CASRKGASTDTQYF. The chain links TRBV6-5 to TRBJ2-3, with 7 bases fitting TRBD1. The trim removed 6 bases at V and 0 bases at J, leaving 3 bases unmatched. Germline V gene lookup returns CDR1 MNHEY and CDR2 SVGAGI. The CDR3 runs 14 residues.

The gene calls are TRBV18 and TRBJ1-5, with 11 bases that match TRBD1. The CDR3 is 15 residues long. V lost 2 bases and J lost 4; bases outside the gene matches: 1. CDR1 and CDR2 (germline): KGHSH, LQKENI. CDR3 in amino acids: CASSPGTGGNQPQHF. CDR3 coding DNA: TGTGCCAGCTCACCAGGGACAGGGGGAAATCAGCCCCAGCATTTT.

In its sample, this clone was seen a few times. The chain recombines TRBV6-5 with TRBJ1-6; tentative D call: TRBD1 (5 bases). V lost 4 bases, J lost 1 base, and 8 bases lay in between. Germline V lookup: CDR1 MNHEY, CDR2 SVGAGI. This CDR3 spans 15 amino acids. The CDR3 region is CASSSGGSYNSPLHF. The CDR3 DNA reads as TGTGCCAGCAGTTCTGGGGGGTCCTATAATTCACCCCTCCACTTT.